A single sample is the source of the 27 T cell receptor beta chains below, sequenced in a study of blood T cell repertoires in COVID-19. Using immunoSEQ multiplex PCR, the repertoire was profiled, and TCRdb retains in-frame clones only, with some absent. The table lists approximately 60,000 clones, roughly 90% of them singletons. Sequencing was carried out using peripheral blood. The source of these receptors is an elderly woman with COVID-19, enrolled during active disease.

V and J are TRBV6-5 and TRBJ1-2; D ambiguous. Per the germline V gene, CDR1 is MNHEY and CDR2 is SVGAGI. CDR3 length equals 15 residues. V dropped 0 bases and J dropped 1 base, with 9 bases sitting between them. The CDR3 loop is CASSYSSDNNYGYTF. The CDR3 DNA sequence: TGTGCCAGCAGTTACTCCTCAGACAATAACTATGGCTACACCTTC.

The chain has TRBV5-6 and TRBJ1-3; no definite D call. Looked up from germline, CDR1 is SGHDT and CDR2 is YYEEEE. Trimming took 2 bases from V and 6 from J, leaving 12 bases between them. The CDR3 has 14 amino acids. The CDR3 sequence: CASSFEGLQNTIYF. The CDR3, as DNA: TGTGCCAGCAGCTTCGAGGGATTGCAAAACACCATATATTTT.

The CDR3: CASSINSGTANQPQHF. CDR3 DNA: TGTGCCAGTAGTATTAACTCGGGGACAGCAAATCAGCCCCAGCATTTT. The rearrangement links TRBV19 to TRBJ1-5; 7 bases fit TRBD1. Per the germline V gene, CDR1 is LNHDA and CDR2 is SQIVND (reference sequence). CDR3 length: 16 amino acids. Trimming cost V 3 bases and J 4 bases; bases outside gene matches: 9. The complete variable domain, with remaining parts taken from reference TRBV19 and TRBJ1-5, reads DGGITQSPKYLFRKEGQNVTLSCEQNLNHDAMYWYRQDPGQGLRLIYYSQIVNDFQKGDIAEGYSVSREKKESFPLTVTSAQKNPTAFYLCASSINSGTANQPQHFGDGTRLSIL.

This chain's CDR3 is CASRGGVNNEQFF. Written as DNA, the CDR3 is TGCGCCAGCCGGGGGGGTGTTAACAATGAGCAGTTCTTC. This chain joins TRBV5-1 and TRBJ2-1, with 8 bases identical to TRBD2. Germline V gives CDR1 SGHRS, CDR2 YFSETQ. The CDR3 length is 13 residues. Trimming cost V 7 bases and J 5 bases; bases outside gene matches: 5.

This rearrangement joins TRBV10-3 to TRBJ1-5, with D possibly matching TRBD1 (5 bases). V lost 6 bases, J lost 0 bases, and 12 bases lay in between. The V gene's germline CDR1 is ENHRY and CDR2 SYGVKD. The CDR3 is made up of 15 amino acids. Written as DNA, the CDR3 is TGTGCCATCAGGCGGGACCTCTATAGCAATCAGCCCCAGCATTTT. Its translation: CAIRRDLYSNQPQHF.

This chain connects TRBV5-1 to TRBJ2-5; 8 positions agree with TRBD1. The J segment lost 2 bases and the V segment lost 4 bases, leaving 7 bases of the junction unmatched. The CDR3 covers 15 residues. Germline CDR1 SGHRS, CDR2 YFSETQ. CDR3: CASSQGDRQQETQYF. In DNA form, the CDR3 reads TGCGCCAGCAGCCAGGGGGACAGGCAGCAAGAGACCCAGTACTTC.

The chain uses TRBV19 and TRBJ1-5, with 7 bases aligning to TRBD1. Germline trimming cut 5 bases from V and 2 bases from J; bases unmatched to any gene: 9. The germline V gene has CDR1 LNHDA and CDR2 SQIVND (reference sequence). The CDR3 runs 16 residues. The CDR3 sequence: CASSSDRPRGNQPQHF. The CDR3 DNA is TGTGCCAGTAGTTCGGACAGGCCCCGGGGCAATCAGCCCCAGCATTTT.

The chain combines TRBV13 with TRBJ1-2; weak D call: TRBD1 (5 bases). The CDR3 is 17 amino acids. Germline CDR1 PRHDT, CDR2 FYEKMQ (reference sequence). Trimming shortened V by 0 bases and J by 1 base, and 15 bases separated the two germline ends. CDR3 amino acids: CASSLGRGGGLNYGYTF. DNA of the CDR3: TGTGCCAGCAGCTTAGGCCGGGGCGGGGGTCTTAACTATGGCTACACCTTC.

The chain couples TRBV7-9 to TRBJ1-1; weak D call: TRBD1 (6 bases). The CDR3 has 12 residues. V was pared by 8 bases and J by 7 bases, with 14 bases between. The V gene's germline CDR1 is SEHNR and CDR2 FQNEAQ (reference sequence). CDR3 sequence reads: CASSLLGHEAFF. CDR3 DNA sequence: TGTGCCAGCTCCCTCCTGGGACATGAAGCTTTCTTT.

The chain is built from TRBV6-6 and TRBJ1-1; D is ambiguous. Trimming took 2 bases from V and 2 from J, leaving 6 bases between them. Germline CDR1 reads MNHNY; CDR2 reads SVGAGI (reference sequence). The CDR3 is 13 amino acids. CDR3 in DNA: TGTGCCAGCAGTTACGGCAGTAACACTGAAGCTTTCTTT. It codes for CASSYGSNTEAFF.

This clone was detected a few times. The V call is TRBV28, the J call TRBJ1-2, with 7 bases that match TRBD1. Trimming took 6 bases from V and 4 from J; bases not matched to a gene: 2. Per the germline V gene, CDR1 is MDHEN and CDR2 is SYDVKM. This CDR3 is built from 12 residues. The CDR3 reads CASRGTAYGYTF. The CDR3 nucleotides are TGTGCCAGCAGAGGGACAGCCTATGGCTACACCTTC.

The CDR3 bases are TGTGCCAGTCGAAGGCCTACAGGGTTAAATCAGCCCCAGCATTTT. This gives the protein CASRRPTGLNQPQHF. J is TRBJ1-5 and V is TRBV19; the D gene is possibly TRBD1 (6 bases). Deletions cut 8 bases from V and 4 bases from J, with 18 bases between. The CDR3 consists of 15 residues. In germline, CDR1 is LNHDA, CDR2 SQIVND (reference sequence).

The V call is TRBV27, the J call TRBJ1-6, with no clear D. This CDR3 spans 12 amino acids. Trimming stripped 5 bases from V and 9 bases from J, with 8 bases between. CDR1 and CDR2 from the germline V gene are MNHEY and SMNVEV (reference sequence). The DNA of the CDR3 is TGTGCCAGCAGTGTGGGCCTTTCACCCCTCCACTTT. Translating it yields CASSVGLSPLHF.

The genes are TRBV30 and TRBJ1-5, with D hard to call. The germline gives CDR1 GTSNPN, CDR2 SVGIG (reference sequence). With 7 bases removed from V and 0 bases from J, the gap between germline ends came to 10 bases. This CDR3 has 13 amino acids. The CDR3 nucleotides are TGTGCCTCAAGTGGAGATAGCAATCAGCCCCAGCATTTT. This encodes CASSGDSNQPQHF.

The chain recombines TRBV5-1 with TRBJ2-7; D is unresolved. Germline V gives CDR1 SGHRS, CDR2 YFSETQ. The CDR3 spans 12 residues. V lost 2 bases, J lost 5 bases, and 8 bases lay in between. The CDR3 region has the DNA TGCGCCAGCAGCTTAGACACGCACGAGCAGTACTTC. Protein sequence: CASSLDTHEQYF.

V usage is TRBV30 and J usage is TRBJ2-7, with 7 bases aligning to TRBD2. CDR3 length equals 14 residues. Losses at the gene ends were 2 bases for V and 1 base for J; bases not matched to a gene: 5. Germline V gene lookup returns CDR1 GTSNPN and CDR2 SVGIG (reference sequence). This CDR3 reads CAWSKWRGSYEQYF. The CDR3 DNA follows: TGTGCCTGGAGTAAGTGGCGGGGGTCCTACGAGCAGTACTTC.

V gene TRBV30 combines with J gene TRBJ1-3; tentatively, D is TRBD1 (6 bases). Germline V CDR1 and CDR2: GTSNPN, SVGIG (reference sequence). Trimming pared 3 bases from V and 0 bases from J, leaving 18 bases between. This CDR3 has 17 residues. The CDR3, as DNA: TGTGCCTGGAGATCAGTGGGGGCCGAGAGCTCTGGAAACACCATATATTTT. Amino acid sequence: CAWRSVGAESSGNTIYF.

This chain links TRBV3-1 (or the pseudogene TRBV3-2) with TRBJ2-7; 8 bases agree with TRBD1. J was trimmed by 2 bases and V by 6 bases; bases with no gene match: 6. The CDR3 covers 14 residues. The germline gives CDR1 LGHDT, CDR2 YNNKEL (reference sequence). The CDR3 DNA reads as TGTGCCAGCAGTCCCACAGGGGGTGCCTACGAGCAGTACTTC. This gives the protein CASSPTGGAYEQYF.

This chain links TRBV5-1 with TRBJ2-7, with 8 bases that match TRBD2. Germline assignment: CDR1 SGHRS and CDR2 YFSETQ. J lost 3 bases, V lost 4 bases, and 9 bases had no gene match. The CDR3 is made up of 15 amino acids. The CDR3 DNA sequence: TGCGCCAGCAGCCCGGGACTTAGCGGGGTCTACGAGCAGTACTTC. This sequence encodes CASSPGLSGVYEQYF.

V gene TRBV11-2 combines with J gene TRBJ1-1; a weak D match, TRBD1 (6 bases). The CDR3 totals 15 residues. Looked up from germline, CDR1 is SGHAT and CDR2 is FQNNGV. The germline V and J ends were trimmed by 5 bases and 4 bases, with 17 bases remaining between them. For the CDR3, the DNA is TGTGCCAGCAGCCCTAGTGGGGGCATAAGCACTGAAGCTTTCTTT. Translated, it gives CASSPSGGISTEAFF.

The genes are TRBV30 and TRBJ2-4; D remains ambiguous. V lost 2 bases, J lost 4 bases, and 9 bases lay in between. Germline CDR1 is GTSNPN and CDR2 is SVGIG (reference sequence). CDR3 length: 13 amino acids. The CDR3 loop is CAWSPGSKNIQYF. The CDR3 DNA is TGTGCCTGGAGTCCGGGTTCAAAAAACATTCAGTACTTC.

A single count supports this clone. The chain employs TRBV6-5 and TRBJ1-4; D is undetermined. Germline V gene data show CDR1 as MNHEY and CDR2 as SVGAGI. The CDR3 contains 16 residues. V was cut by 2 bases and J by 3 bases, with 13 bases left in between. CDR3 in DNA: TGTGCCAGCAGTTACGCCACATTAGCGGCTAATGAAAAACTGTTTTTT. It is translated as CASSYATLAANEKLFF.

The V gene is TRBV7-9, the J gene TRBJ2-1, with D tentatively TRBD1 (5 bases). This CDR3 has 15 residues. Germline CDR1 and CDR2: SEHNR and FQNEAQ (reference sequence). Trimming removed 5 bases at V and 0 bases at J, with 11 bases between. DNA for the CDR3: TGTGCCAGCAGCCGACAGTCCAGCTCCTACAATGAGCAGTTCTTC. This gives the protein CASSRQSSSYNEQFF. Supplemented by reference TRBV7-9 and TRBJ2-1, the full variable domain reads DTGVSQNPRHKITKRGQNVTFRCDPISEHNRLYWYRQTLGQGPEFLTYFQNEAQLEKSRLLSDRFSAERPKGSFSTLEIQRTEQGDSAMYLCASSRQSSSYNEQFFGPGTRLTVL.

The chain joins TRBV9 to TRBJ2-7; weak D call: TRBD2 (6 bases). CDR3 length: 19 amino acids. V lost 0 bases to trimming and J lost 2 bases, with 24 bases between them. The germline gives CDR1 SGDLS, CDR2 YYNGEE. This CDR3 is CASSVGPPGLPAIPYEQYF. CDR3 sequence (DNA): TGTGCCAGCAGCGTAGGCCCTCCCGGACTACCGGCAATCCCCTACGAGCAGTACTTC. The full variable domain, its missing parts supplied by reference TRBV9 and TRBJ2-7, is DSGVTQTPKHLITATGQRVTLRCSPRSGDLSVYWYQQSLDQGLQFLIQYYNGEERAKGNILERFSAQQFPDLHSELNLSSLELGDSALYFCASSVGPPGLPAIPYEQYFGPGTRLTVT.

This chain links TRBV6-4 with TRBJ2-6; TRBD1 agrees at 8 bases. This CDR3 has 16 amino acids. Germline values: CDR1 MRHNA, CDR2 SNTAGT. The V gene end was trimmed by 8 bases and the J gene end by 2 bases; junction bases not matched to a gene: 8. The CDR3 nucleotides are TGTGCCAGCTCACTGGACAGGGTGGCTGGGGCCAACGTCCTGACTTTC. Protein: CASSLDRVAGANVLTF.

The V gene is TRBV5-1, the J gene TRBJ1-4; 9 bases align to TRBD1. The CDR3 length is 15 residues. Germline V gene sequence: CDR1 SGHRS, CDR2 YFSETQ. J was trimmed by 5 bases and V by 0 bases; bases with no gene match: 2. The CDR3 nucleotides are TGCGCCAGCAGCTTGGGGGACAGGGTCAATGAAAAACTGTTTTTT. Translating it yields CASSLGDRVNEKLFF.

The chain has TRBV30 and TRBJ2-7; TRBD2 aligns across 7 bases. J lost 3 bases, V lost 2 bases, and 7 bases had no gene match. This CDR3 has 14 amino acids. Germline-derived CDR1 and CDR2 are GTSNPN and SVGIG (reference sequence). CDR3 protein: CAWSRASGYYEQYF. CDR3 nucleotides: TGTGCCTGGAGTCGAGCTAGCGGTTACTACGAGCAGTACTTC.